This entry lists 20 T cell receptor beta chains sequenced from one sample in a study of OX40 agonist ivuxolimab in advanced cancers. Sequencing used immunoSEQ multiplex PCR; TCRdb keeps in-frame clones, though not all of them. This table has about 50,000 clones, roughly 81% appearing once. The source material was CD4+ or CD8+ T cells sorted from blood, sampled in a trial of the OX40 agonist ivuxolimab. The receptor source for this set is an adult with an advanced solid tumor such as melanoma, head and neck, liver or kidney cancer.

The chain links TRBV6-1 to TRBJ1-5, with D possibly being TRBD1 (5 bases). The V gene lost 1 base and the J gene lost 6 bases, with 13 bases spanning the gap. The CDR3 has 15 residues. Germline V gene data show CDR1 as MNHNS and CDR2 as SASEGT. In DNA form, the CDR3 reads TGTGCCAGCAGTGAAGGATGGGGGGATCTTCAGCCCCAGCATTTT. Translated, it gives CASSEGWGDLQPQHF.

This sequence joins TRBV30 and TRBJ2-3; 10 positions agree with TRBD1. Germline V CDR1 and CDR2: GTSNPN, SVGIG (reference sequence). J was trimmed by 5 bases and V by 3 bases; bases with no gene match: 11. The CDR3 contains 16 residues. The CDR3 loop reads CAWRPLGQGWGDTQYF. The CDR3 region has the DNA TGTGCCTGGAGGCCATTGGGACAGGGGTGGGGAGATACGCAGTATTTT.

To note about this clone: A read error may produce the germline difference seen at one junction end. The V and J genes are TRBV5-4 and TRBJ2-7, with 7 bases identical to TRBD2. The CDR3 has 15 amino acids. Germline CDR1 and CDR2: SGHNT and YYREEE (reference sequence). The CDR3 region is CASSPLLQGLSEQYF. Written as DNA, the CDR3 is TGCGCCAGCAGCCCTCTCCTGCAGGGACTATCCGAGCAGTACTTC.

The chain links TRBV6-5 to TRBJ1-3; TRBD1 agrees at 7 bases. The CDR3 is 15 residues long. The germline V gene has CDR1 MNHEY and CDR2 SVGAGI. J gave up 0 bases and V 6 bases, and 5 bases lay outside the gene matches. CDR3 in amino acids: CASSTTGVSGNTIYF. In DNA form, the CDR3 reads TGTGCCAGCAGCACCACAGGGGTCTCTGGAAACACCATATATTTT.

The V and J genes are TRBV29-1 and TRBJ1-1; unclear D gene. Trimming cost V 6 bases and J 0 bases, with 11 bases left between them. Germline V lookup: CDR1 SQVTM, CDR2 ANQGSEA. The CDR3 loop spans 13 amino acids. CDR3 region: CSVHSVMNTEAFF. The CDR3 DNA sequence: TGCAGCGTCCACAGCGTTATGAACACTGAAGCTTTCTTT.

This clone came up once. The chain joins TRBV6-1 to TRBJ2-7; D gene unclear. The CDR3 runs 13 residues. The germline CDR1 and CDR2 sequences are MNHNS and SASEGT. V was shortened by 6 bases and J by 4 bases, with 13 bases between the two germline ends. Here the CDR3 reads CASSARGFYEQYF. CDR3 nucleotide sequence: TGTGCCAGCAGCGCTCGAGGCTTTTACGAGCAGTACTTC.

This rearrangement joins TRBV20-1 to TRBJ1-1, with D unresolved. V lost 4 bases and J 8 bases, leaving 8 bases between the germline ends. The CDR3 has 10 residues. Germline lookup yields CDR1 DFQATT and CDR2 SNEGSKA (reference sequence). The CDR3 sequence is CSAKRGEAFF. The CDR3 region has the DNA TGCAGTGCTAAGCGCGGGGAAGCTTTCTTT.

This clone was recorded only once. The rearrangement uses TRBV6-1 and TRBJ1-1; D not resolved. The V end lost 1 base, the J end lost 7 bases, and 10 bases lay between the germline ends. CDR1 is MNHNS and CDR2 is SASEGT in the germline V gene. The CDR3 is 13 amino acids. CDR3 sequence (DNA): TGTGCCAGCAGTGAAGTTACAGAAGGTGAAGCTTTCTTT. Amino acids: CASSEVTEGEAFF.

This clone has more than one count but fewer than ten. The rearrangement uses TRBV7-7 and TRBJ2-3; D remains ambiguous. Germline assignment: CDR1 SSHAT and CDR2 FNYEAQ (reference sequence). The CDR3 spans 13 residues. Trimming pared 2 bases from V and 6 bases from J, leaving 9 bases between. The CDR3 here is CASSLRPQDTQYF. Written as DNA, the CDR3 is TGTGCCAGCAGCTTAAGACCGCAGGATACGCAGTATTTT.

This chain joins TRBV2 and TRBJ1-1; TRBD1 might be the D (6 bases). Per germline, CDR1 SNHLY and CDR2 FYNNEI. V lost 4 bases and J lost 2, with 8 bases in between. The CDR3 has 13 amino acids. The CDR3 DNA reads as TGTGCCAGCAGTGCAGGGGTTAACACTGAAGCTTTCTTT. It specifies CASSAGVNTEAFF.

This clone was seen a handful of times. The chain links TRBV7-8 to TRBJ2-1; D is possibly TRBD1 or TRBD2 (5 bases each). The CDR3 is made up of 13 amino acids. Germline lookup yields CDR1 SGHVS and CDR2 FQNEAQ. Between the trimmed V and J ends, which lost 3 bases and 10 bases, there was a span of 13 bases. The CDR3 DNA follows: TGTGCCAGCAGCTTGGGGTCGAGGGGAGAGCAGTTCTTC. Translation gives CASSLGSRGEQFF.

This chain's CDR3 is CASSPDRIGTSGIHQETQYF. DNA for the CDR3: TGTGCCAGCAGCCCGGACAGAATAGGGACTAGCGGGATCCATCAAGAGACCCAGTACTTC. The chain uses TRBV7-6 and TRBJ2-5; the match to TRBD2 covers 13 bases. The CDR3 is made up of 20 amino acids. V gave up 5 bases and J gave up 2 bases; unmatched junction bases: 17. Germline V gene sequence: CDR1 SGHVS, CDR2 FNYEAQ.

The rearrangement links TRBV7-8 to TRBJ2-5; D possibly uses TRBD1 or TRBD2 (6 bases each). Trimming took 7 bases from V and 4 from J, leaving 19 bases between them. Germline-derived CDR1 and CDR2 are SGHVS and FQNEAQ. The length of the CDR3 is 15 residues. The CDR3 coding sequence is TGTGCCAGCACCCCCCCGGGGGCCGGGGGAGAGACCCAGTACTTC. Its translation is CASTPPGAGGETQYF.

The V and J genes are TRBV5-6 and TRBJ2-7; 8 nucleotides align to TRBD1. V lost 0 bases and J lost 5; bases outside the gene matches: 7. The CDR3 sequence is 15 residues long. Germline assignment: CDR1 SGHDT and CDR2 YYEEEE. Here the CDR3 reads CASSLVGRGLNEQYF. CDR3 sequence (DNA): TGTGCCAGCAGCTTGGTTGGCAGGGGGCTAAACGAGCAGTACTTC.

The chain couples TRBV13 to TRBJ2-2, with D possibly called TRBD1 or TRBD2 (5 bases each). Deletions cut 4 bases from V and 5 bases from J, with 23 bases between. CDR3 length: 18 amino acids. Germline CDR1 and CDR2: PRHDT and FYEKMQ (reference sequence). The CDR3 spells CASSWRSKNTWGTGELFF. The DNA for the CDR3 is TGTGCCAGCAGCTGGCGAAGTAAAAATACTTGGGGGACCGGGGAGCTGTTTTTT.

The genes are TRBV20-1 and TRBJ1-1; possibly TRBD1 for D (6 bases). There are 11 residues in the CDR3. Germline CDR1 and CDR2: DFQATT and SNEGSKA (reference sequence). V lost 2 bases and J lost 8, with 9 bases in between. CDR3 loop: CSARRGLEAFF. As DNA, the CDR3 is TGCAGTGCTAGACGGGGGCTGGAAGCTTTCTTT.

The chain joins TRBV2 to TRBJ2-1; D is unclear. V was shortened by 7 bases and J by 0 bases, with 10 bases between the two germline ends. This CDR3 spans 14 amino acids. Germline CDR1 and CDR2: SNHLY and FYNNEI. CDR3 bases: TGTGCCAGCATTCCACTTAGCTCCTACAATGAGCAGTTCTTC. Translated, it gives CASIPLSSYNEQFF.

Here the CDR3 reads CASSIGGNSPLHF. The CDR3 DNA follows: TGTGCCAGTAGTATTGGGGGCAATTCACCCCTCCACTTT. The chain combines TRBV19 with TRBJ1-6, with D perhaps TRBD1 (6 bases). The CDR3 is 13 residues long. Germline V lookup: CDR1 LNHDA, CDR2 SQIVND (reference sequence). The ends were cut back, 3 bases at V and 7 bases at J, with 7 bases in the middle.

The genes are TRBV7-2 and TRBJ2-1; possible D gene TRBD2, 6 bases. The germline CDR1 and CDR2 sequences are SGHTA and FQGNSA. The CDR3 is 15 residues long. Trimming took 1 base from V and 4 from J, leaving 11 bases between them. The CDR3: CASSLGRAKYNEQFF. The CDR3 DNA sequence: TGTGCCAGCAGCTTAGGGAGGGCCAAGTACAATGAGCAGTTCTTC.

V usage is TRBV11-3 and J usage is TRBJ2-2; D may match TRBD1 or TRBD2 (5 bases each). From germline, CDR1 is SGHNT and CDR2 YENEEA. The CDR3 runs to 16 residues. Trimming stripped 5 bases from V and 3 bases from J, with 16 bases between. The CDR3 loop is CASSPYWGSDTGELFF. The CDR3 nucleotides read TGTGCCAGCAGCCCCTACTGGGGGTCGGACACCGGGGAGCTGTTTTTT.